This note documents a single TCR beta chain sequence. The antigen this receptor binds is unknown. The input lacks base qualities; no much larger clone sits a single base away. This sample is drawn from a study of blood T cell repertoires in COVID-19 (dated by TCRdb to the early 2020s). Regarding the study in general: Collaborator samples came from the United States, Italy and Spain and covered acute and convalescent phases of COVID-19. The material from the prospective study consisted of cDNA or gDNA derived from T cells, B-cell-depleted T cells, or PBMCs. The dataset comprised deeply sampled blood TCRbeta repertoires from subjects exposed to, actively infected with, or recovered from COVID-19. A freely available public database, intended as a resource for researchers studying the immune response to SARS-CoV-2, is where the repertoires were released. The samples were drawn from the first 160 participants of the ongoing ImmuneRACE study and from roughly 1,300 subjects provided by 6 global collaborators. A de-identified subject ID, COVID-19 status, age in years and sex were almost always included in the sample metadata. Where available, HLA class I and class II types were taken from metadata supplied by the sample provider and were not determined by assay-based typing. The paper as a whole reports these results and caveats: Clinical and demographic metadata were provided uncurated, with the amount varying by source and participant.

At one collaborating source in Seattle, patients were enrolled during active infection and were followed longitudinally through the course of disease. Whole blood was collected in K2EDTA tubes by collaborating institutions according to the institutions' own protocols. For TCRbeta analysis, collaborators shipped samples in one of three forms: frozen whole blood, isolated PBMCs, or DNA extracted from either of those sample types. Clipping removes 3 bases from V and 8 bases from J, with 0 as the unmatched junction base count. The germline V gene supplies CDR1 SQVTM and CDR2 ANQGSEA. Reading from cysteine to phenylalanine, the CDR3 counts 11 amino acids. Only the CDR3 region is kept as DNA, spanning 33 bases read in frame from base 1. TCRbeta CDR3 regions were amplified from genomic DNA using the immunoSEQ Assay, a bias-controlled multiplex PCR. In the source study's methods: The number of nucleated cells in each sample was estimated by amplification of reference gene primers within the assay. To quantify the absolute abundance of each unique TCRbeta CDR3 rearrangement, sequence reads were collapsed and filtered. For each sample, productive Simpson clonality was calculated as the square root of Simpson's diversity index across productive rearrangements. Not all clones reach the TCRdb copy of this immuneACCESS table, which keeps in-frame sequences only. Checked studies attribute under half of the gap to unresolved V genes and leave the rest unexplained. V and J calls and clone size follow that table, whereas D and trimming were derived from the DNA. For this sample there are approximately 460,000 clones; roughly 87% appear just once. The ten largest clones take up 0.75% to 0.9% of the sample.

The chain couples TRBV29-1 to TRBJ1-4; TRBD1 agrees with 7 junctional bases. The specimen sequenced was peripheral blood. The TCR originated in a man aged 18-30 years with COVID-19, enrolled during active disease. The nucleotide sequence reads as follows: TGCAGCGTTGAGGACAGGGAAAAACTGTTTTTT. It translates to CSVEDREKLFF. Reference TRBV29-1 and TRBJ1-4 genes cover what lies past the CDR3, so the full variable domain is SAVISQKPSRDICQRGTSLTIQCQVDSQVTMMFWYRQQPGQSLTLIATANQGSEATYESGFVIDKFPISRPNLTFSTLTVSNMSPEDSSIYLCSVEDREKLFFGSGTQLSVL.